This TCR beta chain stems from a study of T cell repertoires in cytomegalovirus infection. Study context: HLA-B-restricted CMV epitopes that are well studied were used alongside recently identified HLA-C-restricted ones. Public TCR beta signatures were indicative of both CMV infection and a matching HLA type.

Whole-study results and caveats: Pooled public TCR beta family frequency picked out CMV carriers with the relevant HLA. It was HLA-C-restricted CMV-specific TCR beta clonotypes that dominated the response ex vivo.

This CDR3 spans 16 amino acids. Germline assignment: CDR1 LGHNA and CDR2 YSLEER. With V trimmed by 0 bases and J by 4 bases, 4 bases remained unmatched. On this clonotype itself: Its specificity is unknown.

Each CDR3 protein is one row after TCRdb ran MiXCR on the reads. The table shows about 71,000 distinct CDR3 sequences, with roughly 22% occurring only once. This chain joins TRBV4-3 and TRBJ2-2; 8 nucleotides match TRBD2. The specimen was CD8+ T cells from cultured PBMCs, collected from culture after CMV antigen stimulation. This receptor was obtained from a human donor in good health (CMV status not recorded). Some clones in this sample may be carry-over from other donors' samples. DNA of the CDR3: TGCGCCAGCAGCCAAGACCGGCTAGCGGGCACCGGGGAGCTGTTTTTT. This sequence encodes CASSQDRLAGTGELFF.